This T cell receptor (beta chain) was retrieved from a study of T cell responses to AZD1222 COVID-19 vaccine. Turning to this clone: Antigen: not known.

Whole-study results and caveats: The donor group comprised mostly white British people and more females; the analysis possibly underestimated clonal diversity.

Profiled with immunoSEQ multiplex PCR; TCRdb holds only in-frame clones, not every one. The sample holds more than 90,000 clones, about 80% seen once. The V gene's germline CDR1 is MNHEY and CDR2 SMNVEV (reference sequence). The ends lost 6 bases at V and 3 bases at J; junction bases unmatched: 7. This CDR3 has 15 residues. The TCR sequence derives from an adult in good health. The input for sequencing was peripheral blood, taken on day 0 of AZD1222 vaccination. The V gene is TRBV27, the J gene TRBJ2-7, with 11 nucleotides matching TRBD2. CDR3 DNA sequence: TGTGCCAGCAGCGGAATAGCGGGAGGGATCTACGAGCAGTACTTC. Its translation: CASSGIAGGIYEQYF.